Below are 11 T cell receptor beta chains sequenced from a single sample in a study of cytomegalovirus exposure and HLA in healthy donors. PCR was performed using 60 Vbeta and 13 Jbeta primers. Clones were sequenced by immunoSEQ multiplex PCR, and TCRdb holds only the in-frame ones, with some missing. This table has 200,000 or so clones, about 81% appearing once. The material sequenced was PBMCs. These TCRs come from a woman aged 45 to 65 in good health and CMV-seropositive.

The rearrangement uses TRBV6-5 and TRBJ1-3, with D possibly TRBD1 on 6 matching bases. This CDR3 has 15 amino acids. The V end lost 2 bases, the J end lost 3 bases, and 11 bases lay between the germline ends. Per the germline V gene, CDR1 is MNHEY and CDR2 is SVGAGI. CDR3 sequence: CASSYQQGSGNTIYF. The CDR3 DNA reads as TGTGCCAGCAGTTACCAACAGGGAAGTGGAAACACCATATATTTT.

This chain's CDR3 is CASSVGGDGFSGAQFF. The CDR3 coding sequence is TGTGCCAGCAGCGTGGGGGGGGACGGTTTTAGCGGGGCGCAGTTCTTC. This chain connects TRBV9 to TRBJ2-1, with 8 bases matching TRBD2. With 2 bases clipped from V and 12 bases from J, the junction kept 16 bases outside the gene matches. There are 16 residues in the CDR3. The germline gives CDR1 SGDLS, CDR2 YYNGEE.

This clone was seen more than once but under ten times. This chain joins TRBV29-1 and TRBJ2-1; 12 nucleotides align to TRBD1. J gave up 7 bases and V 3 bases, and 7 bases lay outside the gene matches. The CDR3 totals 15 residues. CDR1 SQVTM and CDR2 ANQGSEA come from the germline V gene. The CDR3 bases are TGCAGCGTTGACCCGGGACAGGGGGCTTGGAATGAGCAGTTCTTC. Amino acids: CSVDPGQGAWNEQFF.

This sequence joins TRBV2 and TRBJ2-2; TRBD1 aligns across 8 bases. The ends lost 8 bases at V and 4 bases at J; junction bases unmatched: 9. This CDR3 comprises 15 residues. Germline V gene data show CDR1 as SNHLY and CDR2 as FYNNEI. This CDR3 is CASGRTGSSTGELFF. In DNA, the CDR3 is TGTGCCAGCGGGAGGACAGGGAGCTCCACCGGGGAGCTGTTTTTT.

The rearrangement uses TRBV28 and TRBJ2-4, with D possibly TRBD1 on 5 matching bases. Deletions cut 5 bases from V and 2 bases from J, with 16 bases between. CDR1 is MDHEN and CDR2 is SYDVKM in the germline V gene. The CDR3 consists of 16 residues. In DNA, the CDR3 is TGTGCCAGCAGTGACCACAGGAGATTGACCAAAAACATTCAGTACTTC. Amino acid sequence: CASSDHRRLTKNIQYF.

This chain connects TRBV2 to TRBJ2-7, with a possible D match to TRBD1 (6 bases). Per the germline V gene, CDR1 is SNHLY and CDR2 is FYNNEI. The V end was cut by 2 bases, the J end by 7 bases, with 21 bases between. This CDR3 is 16 amino acids long. The CDR3 DNA is TGTGCCAGCAGTGAAAGTTCCGGGACATTTTTACGAGAGCAGTACTTC. Translating gives CASSESSGTFLREQYF.

This clone was counted only a few times. CDR3 in DNA: TGTGCCAGCAGTGGCGAGGGGCCCCAGCATTTT. Encoded protein: CASSGEGPQHF. This chain joins TRBV2 and TRBJ1-5; no reliable D call. The CDR3 has 11 residues. Germline CDR1 is SNHLY and CDR2 is FYNNEI. The V and J ends lost 4 bases and 9 bases respectively, with 7 bases between them.

The rearrangement joins TRBV11-2 to TRBJ2-2, with D unclear. Trimming left V 6 bases short and J 1 base short, with 6 bases between. CDR1 SGHAT and CDR2 FQNNGV come from the germline V gene. The CDR3 runs to 13 residues. CDR3 nucleotides: TGTGCCAGCAGTTTACAGAACACCGGGGAGCTGTTTTTT. This translates into CASSLQNTGELFF.

V is TRBV7-9 and J is TRBJ1-1; D call uncertain. The CDR3 spans 12 residues. The germline V and J ends were trimmed by 4 bases and 6 bases, with 9 bases remaining between them. In germline, CDR1 is SEHNR, CDR2 FQNEAQ (reference sequence). This CDR3 reads CASSSYGAEAFF. CDR3 sequence (DNA): TGTGCCAGCAGCTCATACGGAGCTGAAGCTTTCTTT. Filled out from reference TRBV7-9 and TRBJ1-1, the complete variable domain reads DTGVSQNPRHKITKRGQNVTFRCDPISEHNRLYWYRQTLGQGPEFLTYFQNEAQLEKSRLLSDRFSAERPKGSFSTLEIQRTEQGDSAMYLCASSSYGAEAFFGQGTRLTVV.

This clone was detected once. V gene TRBV27 combines with J gene TRBJ1-2; 10 bases align to TRBD1. Germline V CDR1 and CDR2: MNHEY, SMNVEV (reference sequence). After removal of 5 bases from V and 4 bases from J, the junction contained 4 bases not matched to a gene. CDR3 size: 14 residues. In DNA, the CDR3 is TGTGCCAGCAGTCCCCGACAGGGGGCCTATGGCTACACCTTC. Translated, it gives CASSPRQGAYGYTF.

This clone has more than one count but fewer than ten. Germline and junction disagree at one end, which may indicate a read error. CDR3 DNA: TGTGCCAGCAGGACCCTTTATGACAGGCCTCACCACTTC. It specifies CASRTLYDRPHHF. The rearrangement joins TRBV6-6 to TRBJ1-2, with D possibly matching TRBD1 (6 bases). CDR3 length equals 13 residues. The V gene's germline CDR1 is MNHNY and CDR2 SVGAGI (reference sequence).